The clone carrying this TCR beta chain appeared a single time. Its antigen is still unknown. The V gene lost 4 bases and the J gene lost 6 bases, with 7 bases spanning the gap. This CDR3 comprises 12 residues. Germline V gene lookup returns CDR1 MNHNY and CDR2 SVGAGI (reference sequence). The sample originates from a study of T-cell reconstitution after alpha-beta-depleted transplantation in children. General observations from the study: Expanded graft clones numbering several hundred reportedly gave rise to alpha-beta T cells about two months after transplant. The high TCRbeta diversity at day 60 in some patients came from surviving recipient T cells and thymic progenitors. When one year had passed after transplant, most T-cell counts and diversity came from newly produced T cells.

Construction of the TCRbeta library involved unique molecular identifiers. TCRdb reanalysed the PCR reads using MiXCR and keeps one entry per CDR3 protein. The table has about 980,000 distinct CDR3 sequences, about 29% seen once. This TCR came from a boy less than two years old who had a stem cell transplant for SCID, so the T cells may come from the graft donor. This specimen was PBMCs, mostly from graft donor cells, taken 360 days after TCRalphabeta/CD19-depleted stem cell transplant. V and J are TRBV6-6 and TRBJ2-1, with no clear D. CDR3 protein: CASSSLTNEQFF. The CDR3 coding sequence is TGTGCCAGCAGTTCCTTGACCAATGAGCAGTTCTTC.